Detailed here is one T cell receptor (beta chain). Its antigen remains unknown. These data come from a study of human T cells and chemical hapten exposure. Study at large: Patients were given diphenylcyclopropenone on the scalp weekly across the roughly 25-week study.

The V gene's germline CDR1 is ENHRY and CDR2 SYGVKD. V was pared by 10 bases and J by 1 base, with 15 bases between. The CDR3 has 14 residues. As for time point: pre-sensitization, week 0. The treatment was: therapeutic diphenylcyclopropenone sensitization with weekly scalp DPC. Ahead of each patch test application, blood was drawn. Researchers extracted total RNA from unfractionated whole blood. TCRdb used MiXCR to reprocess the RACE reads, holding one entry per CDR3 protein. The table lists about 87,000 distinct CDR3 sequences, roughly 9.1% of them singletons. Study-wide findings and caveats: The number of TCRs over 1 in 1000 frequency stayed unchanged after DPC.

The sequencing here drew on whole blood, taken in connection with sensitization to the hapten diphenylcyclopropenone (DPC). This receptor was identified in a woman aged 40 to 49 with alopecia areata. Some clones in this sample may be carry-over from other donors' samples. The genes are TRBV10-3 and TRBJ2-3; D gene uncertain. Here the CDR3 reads CARIVFPGTDTQYF. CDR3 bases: TGTGCCAGAATAGTTTTCCCTGGCACAGATACGCAGTATTTT.